This T cell receptor beta chain was found in a study of blood T cell repertoires in COVID-19. Profiled with immunoSEQ multiplex PCR; TCRdb holds only in-frame clones, not every one. The table lists a few hundred thousand clones, 80% to 90% of them singletons, with around 4% in the top ten. This CDR3 is built from 18 residues. J lost 6 bases, V lost 0 bases, and 13 bases had no gene match. Germline V CDR1 and CDR2: LGHNA, YSLEER. The chain links TRBV4-3 to TRBJ2-3, with TRBD2 identical over 9 bases. The sequenced material came from PBMCs or T cells enriched from blood (not recorded which). This TCR derives from a woman between 35 and 50 years old with acute COVID-19. CDR3 nucleotides: TGCGCCAGCAGCCAAGATAAGGCTAGCGGGACCTCCGGGGATACGCAGTATTTT. The encoded protein is CASSQDKASGTSGDTQYF.